This TCR beta chain was observed in a study of blood T cell repertoires in COVID-19. Using immunoSEQ multiplex PCR, the repertoire was profiled, and TCRdb retains in-frame clones only, with some absent. The sample has 120,000 to 150,000 clones, roughly 86% seen once; the top ten hold 2.3%. V lost 3 bases, J lost 2 bases, and 0 bases stayed unmatched. The CDR3 totals 13 residues. CDR1 is GTSNPN, CDR2 SVGIG, per germline (reference sequence). The sample comprised peripheral blood. This rearrangement joins TRBV30 to TRBJ1-5; 8 nucleotides match TRBD1. This TCR came from a human donor in a cohort sampled during active COVID-19. The chain's CDR3 is CAWRGQGNQPQHF. In DNA, the CDR3 is TGTGCCTGGAGGGGACAGGGCAATCAGCCCCAGCATTTT.